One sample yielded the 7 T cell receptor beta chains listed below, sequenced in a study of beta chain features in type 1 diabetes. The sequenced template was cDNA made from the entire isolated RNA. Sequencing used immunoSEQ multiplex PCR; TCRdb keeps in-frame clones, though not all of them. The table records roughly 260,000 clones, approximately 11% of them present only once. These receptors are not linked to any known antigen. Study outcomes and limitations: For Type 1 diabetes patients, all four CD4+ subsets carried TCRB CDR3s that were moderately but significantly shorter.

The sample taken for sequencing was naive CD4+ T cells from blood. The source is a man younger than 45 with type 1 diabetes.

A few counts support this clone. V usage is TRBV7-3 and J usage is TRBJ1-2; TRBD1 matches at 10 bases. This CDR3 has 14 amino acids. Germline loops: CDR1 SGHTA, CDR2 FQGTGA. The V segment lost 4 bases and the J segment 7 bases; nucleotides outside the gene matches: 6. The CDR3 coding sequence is TGTGCCAGCAGCTCCCAGACAGGGGGCCTTGGCTACACCTTC. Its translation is CASSSQTGGLGYTF.

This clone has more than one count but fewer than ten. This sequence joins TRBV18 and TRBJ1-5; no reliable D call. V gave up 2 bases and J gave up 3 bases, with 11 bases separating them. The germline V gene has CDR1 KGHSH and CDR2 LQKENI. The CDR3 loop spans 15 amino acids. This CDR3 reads CASSPGRGFNQPQHF. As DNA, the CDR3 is TGTGCCAGCTCACCAGGGCGGGGATTCAATCAGCCCCAGCATTTT. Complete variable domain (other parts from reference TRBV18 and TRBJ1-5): NAGVMQNPRHLVRRRGQEARLRCSPMKGHSHVYWYRQLPEEGLKFMVYLQKENIIDESGMPKERFSAEFPKEGPSILRIQQVVRGDSAAYFCASSPGRGFNQPQHFGDGTRLSIL.

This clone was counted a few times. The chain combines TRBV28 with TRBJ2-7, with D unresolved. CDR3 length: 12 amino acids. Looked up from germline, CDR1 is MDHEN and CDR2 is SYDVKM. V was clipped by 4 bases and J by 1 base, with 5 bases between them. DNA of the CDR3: TGTGCCAGCAGTTCGACTTCCTACGAGCAGTACTTC. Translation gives CASSSTSYEQYF.

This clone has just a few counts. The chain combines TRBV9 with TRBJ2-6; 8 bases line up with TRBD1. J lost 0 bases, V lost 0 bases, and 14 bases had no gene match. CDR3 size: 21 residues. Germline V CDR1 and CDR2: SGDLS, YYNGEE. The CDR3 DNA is TGTGCCAGCAGCGTAGTTGGGGCAGGGGGCCCACAAGGCTCTGGGGCCAACGTCCTGACTTTC. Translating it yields CASSVVGAGGPQGSGANVLTF.

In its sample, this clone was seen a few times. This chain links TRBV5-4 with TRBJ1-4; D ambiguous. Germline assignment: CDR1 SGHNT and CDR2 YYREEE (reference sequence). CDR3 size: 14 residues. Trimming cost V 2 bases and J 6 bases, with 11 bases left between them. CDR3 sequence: CASSLGGRDEKLFF. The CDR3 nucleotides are TGTGCCAGCAGCTTAGGAGGGAGGGATGAAAAACTGTTTTTT.

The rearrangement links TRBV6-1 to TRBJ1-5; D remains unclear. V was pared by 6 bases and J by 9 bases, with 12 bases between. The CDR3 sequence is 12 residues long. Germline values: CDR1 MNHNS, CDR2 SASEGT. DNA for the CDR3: TGTGCCAGCAGAGCCCCCCTAGGGCCCCAGCATTTT. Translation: CASRAPLGPQHF.

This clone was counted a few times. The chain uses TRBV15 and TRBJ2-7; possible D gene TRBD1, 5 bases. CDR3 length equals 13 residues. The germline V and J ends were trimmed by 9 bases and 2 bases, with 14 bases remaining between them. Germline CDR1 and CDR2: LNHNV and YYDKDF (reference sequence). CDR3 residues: CATGGAGPYEQYF. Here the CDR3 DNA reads TGTGCCACTGGTGGGGCAGGTCCCTACGAGCAGTACTTC.